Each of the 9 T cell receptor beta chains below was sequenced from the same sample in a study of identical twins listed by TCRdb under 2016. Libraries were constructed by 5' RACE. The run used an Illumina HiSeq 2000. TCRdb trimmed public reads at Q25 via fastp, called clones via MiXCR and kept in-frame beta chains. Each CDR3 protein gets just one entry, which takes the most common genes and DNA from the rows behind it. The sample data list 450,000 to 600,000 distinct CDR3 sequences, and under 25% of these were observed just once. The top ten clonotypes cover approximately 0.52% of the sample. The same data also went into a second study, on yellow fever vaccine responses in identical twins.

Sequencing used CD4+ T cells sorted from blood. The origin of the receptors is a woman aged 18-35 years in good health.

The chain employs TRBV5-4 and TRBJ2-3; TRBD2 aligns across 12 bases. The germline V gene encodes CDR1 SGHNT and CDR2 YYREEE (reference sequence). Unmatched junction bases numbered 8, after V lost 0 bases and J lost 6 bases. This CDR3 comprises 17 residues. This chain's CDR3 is CASSLVASGGAGDTQYF. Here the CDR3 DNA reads TGTGCCAGCAGCTTGGTGGCTAGCGGGGGGGCAGGGGATACGCAGTATTTT. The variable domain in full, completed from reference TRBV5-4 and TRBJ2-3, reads ETGVTQSPTHLIKTRGQQVTLRCSSQSGHNTVSWYQQALGQGPQFIFQYYREEENGRGNFPPRFSGLQFPNYSSELNVNALELDDSALYLCASSLVASGGAGDTQYFGPGTRLTVL.

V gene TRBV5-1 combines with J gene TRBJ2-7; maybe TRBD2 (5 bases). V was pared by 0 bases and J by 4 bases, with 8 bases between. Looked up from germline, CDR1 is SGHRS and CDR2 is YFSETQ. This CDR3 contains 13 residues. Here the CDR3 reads CASSLDGNYEQYV. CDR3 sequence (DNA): TGCGCCAGCAGCTTGGACGGGAATTACGAGCAGTACGTC.

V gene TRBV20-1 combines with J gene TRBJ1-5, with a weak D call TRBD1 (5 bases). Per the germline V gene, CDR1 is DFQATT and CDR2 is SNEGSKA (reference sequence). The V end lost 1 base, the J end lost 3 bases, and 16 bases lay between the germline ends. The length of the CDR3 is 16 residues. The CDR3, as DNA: TGCAGTGCTAGAGCGGACAATTCCCCCCTCAATCAGCCCCAGCATTTT. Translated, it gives CSARADNSPLNQPQHF.

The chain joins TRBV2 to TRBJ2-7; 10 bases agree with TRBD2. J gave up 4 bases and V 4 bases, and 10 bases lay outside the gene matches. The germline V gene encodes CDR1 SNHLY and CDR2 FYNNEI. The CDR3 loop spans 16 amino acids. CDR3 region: CASSGAELAGDYEQYF. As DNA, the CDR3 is TGTGCCAGCAGTGGCGCTGAGCTAGCGGGAGATTACGAGCAGTACTTC.

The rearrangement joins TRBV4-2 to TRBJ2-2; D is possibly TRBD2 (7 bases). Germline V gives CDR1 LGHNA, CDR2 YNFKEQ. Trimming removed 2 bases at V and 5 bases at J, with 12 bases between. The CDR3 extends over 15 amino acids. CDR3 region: CASSQRKGGTGELFF. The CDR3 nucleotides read TGTGCCAGCAGCCAACGGAAGGGGGGGACCGGGGAGCTGTTTTTT.

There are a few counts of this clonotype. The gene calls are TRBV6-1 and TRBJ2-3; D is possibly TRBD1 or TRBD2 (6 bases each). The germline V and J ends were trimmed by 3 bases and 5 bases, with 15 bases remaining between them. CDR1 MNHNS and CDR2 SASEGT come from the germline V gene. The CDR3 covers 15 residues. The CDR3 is CASSDTTRGKDTQYF. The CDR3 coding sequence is TGTGCCAGCAGTGACACGACTAGGGGGAAAGATACGCAGTATTTT.

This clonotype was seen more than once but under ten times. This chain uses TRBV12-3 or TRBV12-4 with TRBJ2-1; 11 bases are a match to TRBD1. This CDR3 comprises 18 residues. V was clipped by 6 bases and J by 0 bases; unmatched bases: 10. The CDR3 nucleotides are TGTGCCAGCAGATATGGACAGGGGGCGCCGAGCTCCTACAATGAGCAGTTCTTC. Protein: CASRYGQGAPSSYNEQFF.

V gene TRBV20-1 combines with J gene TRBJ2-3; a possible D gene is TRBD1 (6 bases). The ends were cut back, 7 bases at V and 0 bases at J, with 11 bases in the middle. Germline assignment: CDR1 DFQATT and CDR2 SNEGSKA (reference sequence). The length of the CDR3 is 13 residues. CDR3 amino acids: CSVGGHSTDTQYF. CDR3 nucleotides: TGCAGTGTAGGGGGACATAGCACAGATACGCAGTATTTT.

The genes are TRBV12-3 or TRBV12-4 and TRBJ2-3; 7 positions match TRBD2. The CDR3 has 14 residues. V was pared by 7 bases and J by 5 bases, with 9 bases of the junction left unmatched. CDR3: CASTPGGRRDTQYF. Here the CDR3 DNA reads TGTGCCAGCACCCCTGGCGGGAGAAGAGATACGCAGTATTTT.